A single sample is the source of the 14 T cell receptor beta chains below, sequenced in a study of blood T cells in healthy people across ages (dated by TCRdb to the mid-2010s). Library preparation was by 5' RACE. Data came from an Illumina HiSeq 2500. A second PCR of about 6 to 11 cycles was performed with a sample-barcoded 5' primer and a J-beta primer mix. Through fastp at Q25 and MiXCR, TCRdb rebuilt clones from the public reads, retaining in-frame beta chains. Rows with a matching CDR3 protein are joined into one entry that keeps the most common DNA and genes. The sample profile shows 550,000 to 800,000 distinct CDR3 sequences; 32% of them were found once. The top ten clonotypes cover just over 15% of the sample. The sequencing sample was made of blood. The receptors here all came from an elderly woman in good health. Donor details come from another sample of the same person, matched by shared clones.

This clonotype was observed at least ten times. The genes are TRBV7-2 and TRBJ2-3; D possibly corresponds to TRBD1 (6 bases). The CDR3 length is 14 residues. Trimming shortened V by 6 bases and J by 4 bases, and 14 bases separated the two germline ends. Germline CDR1 reads SGHTA; CDR2 reads FQGNSA. The DNA for the CDR3 is TGTGCCAGCAGTGGTTCCGGACAGTCAGATACGCAGTATTTT. It yields the protein CASSGSGQSDTQYF.

Ten or more counts support this clonotype. CDR3 coding DNA: TGTGCCAGCAGCTTAGACGCAGGTCCCTATGGCTACACCTTC. It encodes CASSLDAGPYGYTF. The J gene is TRBJ1-2, the V gene TRBV7-2; no firm D call. The CDR3 contains 14 residues. Germline CDR1 SGHTA, CDR2 FQGNSA. V was pared by 1 base and J by 4 bases, with 10 bases between.

This clonotype was seen a few times. The chain couples TRBV19 to TRBJ2-7; D might be TRBD2 (6 bases). This CDR3 spans 11 amino acids. Between the trimmed V and J ends, which lost 5 bases and 7 bases, there was a span of 9 bases. Looked up from germline, CDR1 is LNHDA and CDR2 is SQIVND (reference sequence). CDR3 sequence (DNA): TGTGCCAGTAGTCATCGGGGGGAGCAGTACTTC. Translation gives CASSHRGEQYF.

The CDR3 spells CASLRMNTEAFF. In DNA form, the CDR3 reads TGTGCCAGCCTGCGTATGAACACTGAAGCTTTCTTT. V usage is TRBV6-6 and J usage is TRBJ1-1; D call uncertain. CDR1 and CDR2 (germline): MNHNY, SVGAGI (reference sequence). The V end lost 8 bases, the J end lost 0 bases, and 7 bases lay between the germline ends. The CDR3 runs to 12 residues.

The rearrangement joins TRBV13 to TRBJ1-1; a possible D gene is TRBD1 (6 bases). Germline V CDR1 and CDR2: PRHDT, FYEKMQ (reference sequence). Trimming removed 2 bases at V and 1 base at J, with 20 bases between. The CDR3 extends over 18 amino acids. This CDR3 reads CASSLFPGDASRNTEAFF. Written as DNA, the CDR3 is TGTGCCAGCAGCTTATTCCCAGGGGACGCCTCCCGGAACACTGAAGCTTTCTTT. The variable domain in full, completed from reference TRBV13 and TRBJ1-1, reads AAGVIQSPRHLIKEKRETATLKCYPIPRHDTVYWYQQGPGQDPQFLISFYEKMQSDKGSIPDRFSAQQFSDYHSELNMSSLELGDSALYFCASSLFPGDASRNTEAFFGQGTRLTVV.

Ten or more counts support this clonotype. The chain is built from TRBV4-3 and TRBJ2-1; no clear D. Germline lookup yields CDR1 LGHNA and CDR2 YSLEER. The CDR3 length is 14 residues. V lost 0 bases, J lost 4 bases, and 7 bases lay in between. CDR3 in amino acids: CASSQDMQYNEQFF. CDR3 nucleotides: TGCGCCAGCAGCCAAGATATGCAATACAATGAGCAGTTCTTC.

The chain has TRBV6-1 and TRBJ1-5, with D maybe TRBD1 (5 bases). From germline, CDR1 is MNHNS and CDR2 SASEGT. The CDR3 has 15 residues. The germline V and J ends were trimmed by 2 bases and 3 bases, with 11 bases remaining between them. The CDR3 here is CASSELGLFNQPQHF. The CDR3 region has the DNA TGTGCCAGCAGTGAATTGGGGCTGTTCAATCAGCCCCAGCATTTT.

This clonotype came up many times. This chain links TRBV6-1 with TRBJ1-2; tentative D call: TRBD1 (5 bases). Germline CDR1 and CDR2: MNHNS and SASEGT. Between the trimmed V and J ends, which lost 7 bases and 5 bases, there was a span of 26 bases. The CDR3 totals 17 residues. CDR3 DNA: TGTGCCAGCACCTCCAACGGAGGGGACGTCGGAGGGTATGGCTACACCTTC. Translating gives CASTSNGGDVGGYGYTF.

The V call is TRBV28, the J call TRBJ2-5; the match to TRBD1 covers 7 bases. Germline V gives CDR1 MDHEN, CDR2 SYDVKM. Trimming cost V 8 bases and J 13 bases; bases outside gene matches: 22. CDR3 length: 15 residues. The CDR3 DNA reads TGTGCCAGCGGACCAGGGGGTAACGTCAAAAACATTCGGTACTTC. Its translation: CASGPGGNVKNIRYF.

This clonotype came up a few times. Given a much more abundant clone one base away, this may be a read error. This sequence joins TRBV7-3 and TRBJ2-7; 10 nucleotides line up with TRBD2. The last part of the DNA fits TRBJ2-5 better; the J call may be wrong. The germline gives CDR1 SGHTA, CDR2 FQGTGA. CDR3 length: 14 residues. CDR3 amino acids: CANSNSGGTGTQYF. The CDR3, as DNA: TGTGCCAACAGCAATAGCGGGGGGACCGGGACCCAGTACTTC.

The chain employs TRBV28 and TRBJ1-5, with TRBD1 identical over 10 bases. Germline-derived CDR1 and CDR2 are MDHEN and SYDVKM. V trimming: 11 bases; J trimming: 5 bases; junction bases outside the gene matches: 6. The CDR3 length is 13 residues. The CDR3 protein is CAARTGGHQPQHF. CDR3 bases: TGTGCCGCTCGGACAGGGGGGCATCAGCCCCAGCATTTT. Full variable domain (remainder filled in from reference TRBV28 and TRBJ1-5): DVKVTQSSRYLVKRTGEKVFLECVQDMDHENMFWYRQDPGLGLRLIYFSYDVKMKEKGDIPEGYSVSREKKERFSLILESASTNQTSMYLCAARTGGHQPQHFGDGTRLSIL.

This clonotype was seen at least ten times. This chain uses TRBV5-1 with TRBJ2-1, with 10 bases lining up with TRBD2. The length of the CDR3 is 15 residues. The germline CDR1 and CDR2 sequences are SGHRS and YFSETQ. J gave up 4 bases and V 3 bases, and 4 bases lay outside the gene matches. CDR3 protein: CASSYSGGLYNEQFF. CDR3 bases: TGCGCCAGCAGCTATAGCGGGGGGTTGTACAATGAGCAGTTCTTC.

Notes on this clonotype: One base away lies a much larger clone, so this may be a sequencing read error. The CDR3: CASSLAGSLRDTQYF. The CDR3 region has the DNA TGTGCCAGCAGCCTAGCGGGATCCCTTCGGGATACGCAGTATTTT. This chain links TRBV7-9 with TRBJ2-3, with TRBD2 matching over 9 bases. CDR3 length: 15 amino acids. Germline CDR1 is SEHNR and CDR2 is FQNEAQ (reference sequence). The variable domain in full, with the rest retrieved from reference TRBV7-9 and TRBJ2-3, is DTGVSQNPRHKITKRGQNVTFRCDPISEHNRLYWYRQTLGQGPEFLTYFQNEAQLEKSRLLSDRFSAERPKGSFSTLEIQRTEQGDSAMYLCASSLAGSLRDTQYFGPGTRLTVL.

In its sample, this clonotype was seen a few times. This chain links TRBV3-1 with TRBJ2-3; 10 positions agree with TRBD2. Trimming took 4 bases from V and 2 from J; bases not matched to a gene: 6. The germline CDR1 and CDR2 sequences are LGHDT and YNNKEL (reference sequence). This CDR3 has 16 residues. CDR3 DNA sequence: TGTGCCAGCAGCCCTAGGGGACTAGCGCACACAGATACGCAGTATTTT. It codes for CASSPRGLAHTDTQYF.